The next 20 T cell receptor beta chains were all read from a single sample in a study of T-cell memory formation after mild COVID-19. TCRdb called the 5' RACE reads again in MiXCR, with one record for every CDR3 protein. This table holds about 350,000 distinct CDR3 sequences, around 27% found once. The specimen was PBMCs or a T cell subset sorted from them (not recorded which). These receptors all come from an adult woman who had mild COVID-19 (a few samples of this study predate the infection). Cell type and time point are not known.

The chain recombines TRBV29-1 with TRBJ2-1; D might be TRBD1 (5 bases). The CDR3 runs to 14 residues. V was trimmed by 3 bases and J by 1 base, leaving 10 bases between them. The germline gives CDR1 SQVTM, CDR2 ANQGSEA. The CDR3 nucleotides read TGCAGCGTTGAGAGACAGATGTCCTACAATGAGCAGTTCTTC. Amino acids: CSVERQMSYNEQFF.

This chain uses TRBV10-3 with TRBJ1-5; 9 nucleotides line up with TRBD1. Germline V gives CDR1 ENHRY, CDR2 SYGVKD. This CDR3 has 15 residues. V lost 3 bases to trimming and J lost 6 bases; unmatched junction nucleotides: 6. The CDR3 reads CAISDPGQGGQPQHF. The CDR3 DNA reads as TGTGCCATCAGTGACCCGGGACAGGGCGGTCAGCCCCAGCATTTT.

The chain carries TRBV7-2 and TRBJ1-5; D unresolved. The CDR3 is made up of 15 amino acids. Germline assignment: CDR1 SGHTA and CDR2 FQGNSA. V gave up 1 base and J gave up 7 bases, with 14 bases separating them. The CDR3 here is CASSLVGSERQPQHF. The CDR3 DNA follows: TGTGCCAGCAGCTTAGTAGGGAGCGAAAGACAGCCCCAGCATTTT.

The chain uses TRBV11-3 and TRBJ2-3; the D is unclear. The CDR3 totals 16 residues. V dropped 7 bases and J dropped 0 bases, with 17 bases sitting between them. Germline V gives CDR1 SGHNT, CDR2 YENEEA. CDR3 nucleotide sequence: TGTGCCAGCACCCTTTTCAGTGATACTAGCACAGATACGCAGTATTTT. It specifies CASTLFSDTSTDTQYF.

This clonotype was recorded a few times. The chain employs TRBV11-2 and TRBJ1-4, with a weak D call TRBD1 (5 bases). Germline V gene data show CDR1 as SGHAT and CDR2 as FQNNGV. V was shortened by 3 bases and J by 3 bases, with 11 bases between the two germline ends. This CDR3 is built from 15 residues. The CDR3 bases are TGTGCCAGCAGCTTGGGGGTCGCCCCTAATGAAAAACTGTTTTTT. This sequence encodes CASSLGVAPNEKLFF.

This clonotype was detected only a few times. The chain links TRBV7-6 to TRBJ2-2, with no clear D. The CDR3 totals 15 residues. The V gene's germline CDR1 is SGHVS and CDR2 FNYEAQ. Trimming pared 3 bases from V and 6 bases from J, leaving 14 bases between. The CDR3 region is CASSFSVGRAGELFF. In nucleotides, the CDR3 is TGTGCCAGCAGCTTCTCCGTGGGTAGGGCCGGGGAGCTGTTTTTT.

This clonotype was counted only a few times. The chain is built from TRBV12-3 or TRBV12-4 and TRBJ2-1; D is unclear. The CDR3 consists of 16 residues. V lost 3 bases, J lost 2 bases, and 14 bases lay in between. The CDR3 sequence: CASSFLGPPAYNEQFF. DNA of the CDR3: TGTGCCAGCAGTTTCCTAGGGCCGCCCGCCTACAATGAGCAGTTCTTC.

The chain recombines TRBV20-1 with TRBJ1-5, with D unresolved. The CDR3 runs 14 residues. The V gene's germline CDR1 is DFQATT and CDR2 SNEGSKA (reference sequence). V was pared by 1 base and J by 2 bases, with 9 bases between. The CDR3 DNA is TGCAGTGCTAGAGGCGGACTTCGCAATCAGCCCCAGCATTTT. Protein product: CSARGGLRNQPQHF.

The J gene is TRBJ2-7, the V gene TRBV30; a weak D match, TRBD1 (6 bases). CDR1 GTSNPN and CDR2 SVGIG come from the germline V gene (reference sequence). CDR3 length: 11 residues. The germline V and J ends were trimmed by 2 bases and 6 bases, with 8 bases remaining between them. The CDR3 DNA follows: TGTGCCTGGAGTAGAGGGGGCGAGCAGTACTTC. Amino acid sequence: CAWSRGGEQYF.

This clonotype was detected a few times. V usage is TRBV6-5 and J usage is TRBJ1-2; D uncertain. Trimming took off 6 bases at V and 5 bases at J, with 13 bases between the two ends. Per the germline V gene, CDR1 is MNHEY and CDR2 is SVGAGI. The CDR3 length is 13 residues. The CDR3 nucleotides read TGTGCCAGCAGGCCAGGACGGCAGTATGGCTACACCTTC. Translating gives CASRPGRQYGYTF.

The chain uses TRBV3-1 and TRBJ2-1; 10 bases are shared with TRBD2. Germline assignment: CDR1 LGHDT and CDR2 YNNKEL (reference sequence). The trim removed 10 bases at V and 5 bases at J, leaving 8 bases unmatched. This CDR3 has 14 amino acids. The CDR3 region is CATHSSGGHNEQFF. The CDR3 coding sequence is TGTGCCACCCATTCTAGCGGGGGACACAATGAGCAGTTCTTC.

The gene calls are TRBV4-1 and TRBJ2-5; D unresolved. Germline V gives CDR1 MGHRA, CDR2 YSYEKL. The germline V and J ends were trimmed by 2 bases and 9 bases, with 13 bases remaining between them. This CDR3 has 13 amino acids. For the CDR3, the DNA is TGCGCCAGCAGCCAACAGCAGACAAGTGCCCAGTACTTC. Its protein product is CASSQQQTSAQYF.

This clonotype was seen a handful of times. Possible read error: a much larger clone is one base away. The CDR3 coding sequence is TGTGCCAGCAGCTCCCCAGATACGCAGTATTTT. Residues: CASSSPDTQYF. This sequence joins TRBV7-9 and TRBJ2-3, with D hard to call. Deletions cut 4 bases from V and 4 bases from J, with 3 bases between. Germline V gene lookup returns CDR1 SEHNR and CDR2 FQNEAQ (reference sequence). The CDR3 extends over 11 amino acids.

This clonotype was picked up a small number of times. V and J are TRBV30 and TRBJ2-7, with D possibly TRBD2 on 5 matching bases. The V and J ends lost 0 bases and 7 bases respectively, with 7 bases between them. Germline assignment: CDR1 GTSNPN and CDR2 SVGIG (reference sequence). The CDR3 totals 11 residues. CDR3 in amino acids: CAWSVGVEQYF. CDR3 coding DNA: TGTGCCTGGAGTGTCGGGGTAGAGCAGTACTTC.

CDR3 in amino acids: CASSSVGGNNEKLFF. CDR3 bases: TGCGCCAGCAGCTCCGTCGGGGGCAATAATGAAAAACTGTTTTTT. This sequence joins TRBV4-1 and TRBJ1-4; D might be TRBD1 (6 bases). Deletions cut 5 bases from V and 4 bases from J, with 14 bases between. The germline V gene has CDR1 MGHRA and CDR2 YSYEKL. The CDR3 covers 15 residues.

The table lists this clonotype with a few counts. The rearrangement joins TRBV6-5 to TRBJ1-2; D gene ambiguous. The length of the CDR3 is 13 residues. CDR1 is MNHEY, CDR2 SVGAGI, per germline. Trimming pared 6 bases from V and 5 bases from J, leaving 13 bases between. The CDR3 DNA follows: TGTGCCAGCAGAACTCGAGCGGGTTATGGCTACACCTTC. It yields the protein CASRTRAGYGYTF.

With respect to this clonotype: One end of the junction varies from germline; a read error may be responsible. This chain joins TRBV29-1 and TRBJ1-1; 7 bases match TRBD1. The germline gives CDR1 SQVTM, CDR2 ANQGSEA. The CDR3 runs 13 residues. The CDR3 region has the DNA TGCAGCGTTGAAGCAAGGGGGCGAAAACCCGAAGCTTTT. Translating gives CSVEARGRKPEAF.

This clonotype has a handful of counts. DNA for the CDR3: TGTGCCAGTAGTATAGGGCTCTCCTACGAGCAGTACTTC. This gives the protein CASSIGLSYEQYF. The chain is built from TRBV19 and TRBJ2-7; D gene ambiguous. The V gene lost 1 base and the J gene lost 0 bases, with 4 bases spanning the gap. There are 13 residues in the CDR3. The germline gives CDR1 LNHDA, CDR2 SQIVND (reference sequence). The full variable domain, its missing parts supplied by reference TRBV19 and TRBJ2-7, is DGGITQSPKYLFRKEGQNVTLSCEQNLNHDAMYWYRQDPGQGLRLIYYSQIVNDFQKGDIAEGYSVSREKKESFPLTVTSAQKNPTAFYLCASSIGLSYEQYFGPGTRLTVT.

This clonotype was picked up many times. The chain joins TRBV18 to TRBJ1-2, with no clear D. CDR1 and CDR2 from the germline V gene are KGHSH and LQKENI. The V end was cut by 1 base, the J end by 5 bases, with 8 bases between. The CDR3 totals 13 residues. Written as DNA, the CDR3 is TGTGCCAGCTCACCACGGCAGCGGTATGGCTACACCTTC. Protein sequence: CASSPRQRYGYTF.

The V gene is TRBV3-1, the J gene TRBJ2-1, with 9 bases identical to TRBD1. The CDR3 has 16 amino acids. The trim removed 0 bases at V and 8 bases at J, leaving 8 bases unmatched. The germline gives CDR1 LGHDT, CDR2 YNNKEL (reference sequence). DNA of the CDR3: TGTGCCAGCAGCCAAGATTTGGGGGACAGGGAATATGAGCAGTTCTTC. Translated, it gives CASSQDLGDREYEQFF.